The following is a T cell receptor beta chain sequence with its context. Per the original data handling: For nucleated cells, counts were estimated from reference gene primer amplification. The data were produced by immunoSEQ multiplex PCR, yet TCRdb's version contains in-frame clones alone and is incomplete. D and trimming come from the DNA, and the V and J calls and clone size come from that table. The data hold over 80,000 clones, with less than 80% observed a single time. The V and J ends lost 3 bases and 9 bases, in that order; junction bases with no gene match: 3. The CDR3 length is 13 residues. This sample is drawn from a study of blood T cell repertoires in COVID-19. Study summary: Samples came from the United States, Italy and Spain, spanning acute and convalescent COVID-19. Sources were T cells, B-cell-depleted T cells, or PBMCs; the material itself was cDNA or gDNA.

The sequence came from a woman aged 50 to 60 with acute or convalescent COVID-19. The sample comprised peripheral blood. The chain has TRBV12-3 or TRBV12-4 and TRBJ1-3; 9 bases align to TRBD1. The CDR3 nucleotides read TGTGCCAGCAGTTTGGGACAGGGCGGCACCATATATTTT. Its translation: CASSLGQGGTIYF.